The clone carrying this TCR beta chain appeared a single time. During active infection, Seattle patients enrolled and were then monitored through disease. How the authors handled the data: Reference gene primer amplification gave nucleated cell count estimates. Sequenced by immunoSEQ multiplex PCR; TCRdb stores in-frame clones only, minus some. Clone size and V and J calls were adopted from that table, with D and trimming inferred from the DNA. This table holds more than 150,000 clones, approximately 86% found once. This record belongs to a study of blood T cell repertoires in COVID-19. Study context: Sources were T cells, B-cell-depleted T cells, or PBMCs; the material itself was cDNA or gDNA.

The receptor's source is a man aged 55-75 years with COVID-19, enrolled during active disease. The specimen was peripheral blood.

The CDR3 is CASIRGQGGEKLFF. The CDR3 DNA reads TGTGCCAGTATCCGGGGACAGGGGGGTGAAAAACTGTTTTTT. The V and J genes are TRBV19 and TRBJ1-4, with 11 bases aligning to TRBD1. Germline CDR1 LNHDA, CDR2 SQIVND (reference sequence). Germline trimming cut 7 bases from V and 7 bases from J; bases unmatched to any gene: 5. The CDR3 loop spans 14 amino acids.